One sample yielded the 23 T cell receptor beta chains listed below, sequenced in a study of blood T cell repertoires in COVID-19. TCRdb keeps only in-frame clones here, not all; method: immunoSEQ multiplex PCR. In the table there are 250,000 to 300,000 clones, approximately 87% of which are singletons. Sequencing input: peripheral blood. The receptors here all came from a man in his 60s who had recovered from COVID-19.

CDR3 nucleotides: TGTGCCAGCAGCTTATCCGACAATGAGCAGTTCTTC. Its translation: CASSLSDNEQFF. The chain joins TRBV11-3 to TRBJ2-1; D is unresolved. Trimming took off 2 bases at V and 5 bases at J, with 4 bases between the two ends. Germline V lookup: CDR1 SGHNT, CDR2 YENEEA. CDR3 length: 12 residues. Complete variable domain (other parts from reference TRBV11-3 and TRBJ2-1): EAGVVQSPRYKIIEKKQPVAFWCNPISGHNTLYWYLQNLGQGPELLIRYENEEAVDDSQLPKDRFSAERLKGVDSTLKIQPAELGDSAVYLCASSLSDNEQFFGPGTRLTVL.

This sequence joins TRBV7-8 and TRBJ1-4, with D uncertain. CDR1 is SGHVS, CDR2 FQNEAQ, per germline. This CDR3 comprises 12 residues. Deletions cut 5 bases from V and 8 bases from J, with 9 bases between. In nucleotides, the CDR3 is TGTGCCAGCAGCCCCCCGGGGGAAAAACTGTTTTTT. It yields the protein CASSPPGEKLFF. Full variable domain (outside the CDR3, taken from reference TRBV7-8 and TRBJ1-4): GAGVSQSPRYKVAKRGQDVALRCDPISGHVSLFWYQQALGQGPEFLTYFQNEAQLDKSGLPSDRFFAERPEGSVSTLKIQRTQQEDSAVYLCASSPPGEKLFFGSGTQLSVL.

This chain links TRBV7-8 with TRBJ2-7, with D possibly matching TRBD1 (6 bases). CDR1 is SGHVS, CDR2 FQNEAQ, per germline. The CDR3 has 16 residues. The V end was cut by 2 bases, the J end by 0 bases, with 14 bases between. The CDR3 nucleotides are TGTGCCAGCAGCTTAAACAGGGTCCCCAGCTCCTACGAGCAGTACTTC. Translating it yields CASSLNRVPSSYEQYF.

The V and J genes are TRBV7-6 and TRBJ2-7; TRBD1 aligns across 12 bases. Germline V lookup: CDR1 SGHVS, CDR2 FNYEAQ. This CDR3 has 19 amino acids. The J segment lost 3 bases and the V segment lost 5 bases, leaving 17 bases of the junction unmatched. DNA for the CDR3: TGTGCCAGCAGCCGAAGAGCGGGACAGGGGGCCCTCGATGGCTACGAGCAGTACTTC. It encodes CASSRRAGQGALDGYEQYF.

The CDR3 region has the DNA TGTGCCAGCAGTTACGGGGGACCGGATTCTGGGGGCGGCTACACCTTC. Translation gives CASSYGGPDSGGGYTF. The chain is built from TRBV6-6 and TRBJ1-2; D possibly corresponds to TRBD1 (6 bases). The CDR3 is 16 residues long. Deletions cut 2 bases from V and 8 bases from J, with 21 bases between. Germline V CDR1 and CDR2: MNHNY, SVGAGI (reference sequence).

The rearrangement uses TRBV3-1 (or the pseudogene TRBV3-2) and TRBJ1-2; TRBD1 might be the D (6 bases). CDR1 is LGHDT and CDR2 is YNNKEL in the germline V gene (reference sequence). V lost 4 bases, J lost 3 bases, and 12 bases lay in between. The CDR3 length is 14 residues. CDR3 protein: CASSLSGTHYGYTF. In nucleotides, the CDR3 is TGTGCCAGCAGCCTTTCCGGGACACACTATGGCTACACCTTC.

V is TRBV7-2 and J is TRBJ1-1; 7 nucleotides align to TRBD1. Germline V lookup: CDR1 SGHTA, CDR2 FQGNSA. Trimming took 3 bases from V and 10 from J; bases not matched to a gene: 14. The CDR3 is made up of 15 amino acids. CDR3 protein: CASSFPGTAPFRAFF. The DNA of the CDR3 is TGTGCCAGCAGCTTCCCCGGGACAGCACCCTTTCGAGCTTTCTTT.

The chain couples TRBV28 to TRBJ1-4; D is uncertain. Trimming left V 10 bases short and J 8 bases short, with 14 bases between. The CDR3 has 12 residues. Germline assignment: CDR1 MDHEN and CDR2 SYDVKM. CDR3 coding DNA: TGTGCCACCTGCTTGCGCGGGGAAAAACTGTTTTTT. This encodes CATCLRGEKLFF.

The chain recombines TRBV30 with TRBJ1-2; perhaps TRBD1 as D (6 bases). Germline lookup yields CDR1 GTSNPN and CDR2 SVGIG (reference sequence). V lost 2 bases and J 4 bases, leaving 11 bases between the germline ends. The CDR3 is 13 residues long. CDR3 DNA: TGTGCCTGGAGTACCAGGGGCGCCTATGGCTACACCTTC. As protein: CAWSTRGAYGYTF. The entire variable domain, with the rest obtained from reference TRBV30 and TRBJ1-2, is as follows: SQTIHQWPATLVQPVGSPLSLECTVEGTSNPNLYWYRQAAGRGLQLLFYSVGIGQISSEVPQNLSASRPQDRQFILSSKKLLLSDSGFYLCAWSTRGAYGYTFGSGTRLTVV.

V is TRBV6-6 and J is TRBJ2-7; D call uncertain. The V and J ends lost 7 bases and 6 bases respectively, with 13 bases between them. Germline assignment: CDR1 MNHNY and CDR2 SVGAGI (reference sequence). The CDR3 totals 12 residues. The CDR3 nucleotides are TGTGCCAGCACCCCCTCGGGTTTCGAGCAGTACTTC. Translated: CASTPSGFEQYF.

This rearrangement joins TRBV14 to TRBJ1-2, with 9 bases identical to TRBD1. From germline, CDR1 is SGHDN and CDR2 FVKESK. After removal of 1 base from V and 4 bases from J, the junction contained 7 bases not matched to a gene. CDR3 length equals 16 residues. CDR3 DNA sequence: TGTGCCAGCAGCCAAGTCCCGGGACAGGGTTTCTATGGCTACACCTTC. This codes for CASSQVPGQGFYGYTF.

The DNA for the CDR3 is TGTGCCAGCAGTTACATGACAAGCTCTGGAAACACCATATATTTT. It is translated as CASSYMTSSGNTIYF. V is TRBV6-5 and J is TRBJ1-3; D remains ambiguous. The CDR3 has 15 amino acids. The V gene lost 2 bases and the J gene lost 0 bases, with 8 bases spanning the gap. Germline V lookup: CDR1 MNHEY, CDR2 SVGAGI.

This rearrangement joins TRBV27 to TRBJ2-7; D remains ambiguous. V shed 3 bases and J shed 2 bases, with 11 bases lying between them. This CDR3 has 14 amino acids. CDR1 MNHEY and CDR2 SMNVEV come from the germline V gene (reference sequence). CDR3 DNA: TGTGCCAGCAGTTTCGGAGTTCTTCCCTACGAGCAGTACTTC. Translating it yields CASSFGVLPYEQYF.

The chain carries TRBV18 and TRBJ1-6, with 10 bases fitting TRBD1. CDR1 and CDR2 (germline): KGHSH, LQKENI. The CDR3 runs to 19 residues. Losses at the gene ends were 6 bases for V and 0 bases for J; bases not matched to a gene: 11. The CDR3 bases are TGTGCCAGCTCTCAGACTCCGGGACAGGGGTCCTCCTATAATTCACCCCTCCACTTT. This codes for CASSQTPGQGSSYNSPLHF.

This clone was observed at least ten times. This chain links TRBV9 with TRBJ1-3, with 7 positions matching TRBD1. V trimming: 1 base; J trimming: 3 bases; junction bases outside the gene matches: 7. This CDR3 has 16 amino acids. Looked up from germline, CDR1 is SGDLS and CDR2 is YYNGEE. DNA of the CDR3: TGTGCCAGCAGCGTATCAGGGGGGAGGTTTGGAAACACCATATATTTT. It encodes CASSVSGGRFGNTIYF.

The chain is built from TRBV3-1 (or the pseudogene TRBV3-2) and TRBJ2-1, with 7 bases fitting TRBD1. Germline V gives CDR1 LGHDT, CDR2 YNNKEL (reference sequence). V lost 4 bases, J lost 2 bases, and 8 bases stayed unmatched. The CDR3 runs to 16 residues. Written as DNA, the CDR3 is TGTGCCAGCAGCCCTACACACAGGGGTACCTACAATGAGCAGTTCTTC. Protein product: CASSPTHRGTYNEQFF.

The genes are TRBV4-2 and TRBJ2-7; 9 bases fit TRBD1. V gave up 1 base and J gave up 0 bases; unmatched junction bases: 4. Per the germline V gene, CDR1 is LGHNA and CDR2 is YNFKEQ. The CDR3 is 16 amino acids. The CDR3 region has the DNA TGTGCCAGCAGCCAAGGGGACAGGGACAGCTCCTACGAGCAGTACTTC. Translation: CASSQGDRDSSYEQYF.

The gene calls are TRBV29-1 and TRBJ1-3, with no clear D. This CDR3 has 11 amino acids. Germline V gene sequence: CDR1 SQVTM, CDR2 ANQGSEA. Trimming took 6 bases from V and 2 from J, leaving 5 bases between them. CDR3 protein: CSVHTGNTIYF. In DNA form, the CDR3 reads TGCAGCGTACACACTGGAAACACCATATATTTT.

V is TRBV12-5 and J is TRBJ2-2; 8 bases map to TRBD1. Trimming at V came to 5 bases and at J to 5 bases, leaving 13 bases not matched to a gene. The CDR3 length is 17 residues. Germline values: CDR1 LGHNT, CDR2 FRNRAP. This chain's CDR3 is CASGTDRGARRTGELFF. CDR3 nucleotide sequence: TGTGCTAGTGGTACTGACAGGGGCGCCAGAAGGACCGGGGAGCTGTTTTTT.

The rearrangement links TRBV4-1 to TRBJ1-4; D ambiguous. The CDR3 contains 14 residues. V lost 4 bases, J lost 3 bases, and 9 bases lay in between. The V gene's germline CDR1 is MGHRA and CDR2 YSYEKL. CDR3 protein: CASSPRRANEKLFF. The CDR3 region has the DNA TGCGCCAGCAGCCCTCGTCGCGCTAATGAAAAACTGTTTTTT.

This clone was recorded once. The J gene is TRBJ1-1, the V gene TRBV2, with a possible D match to TRBD1 (5 bases). Trimming cost V 4 bases and J 5 bases, with 8 bases left between them. CDR1 and CDR2 (germline): SNHLY, FYNNEI. This CDR3 region has 12 residues. CDR3 nucleotide sequence: TGTGCCAGCAGTGGGGGGGGAACTGAAGCTTTCTTT. It translates to CASSGGGTEAFF.

The chain recombines TRBV5-5 with TRBJ2-5, with 12 bases identical to TRBD2. The germline gives CDR1 SGHKS, CDR2 YYEKEE (reference sequence). V lost 0 bases and J lost 4; bases outside the gene matches: 4. The CDR3 is 16 amino acids. This chain's CDR3 is CASSLGPTSGRETQYF. As DNA, the CDR3 is TGTGCCAGCAGCTTGGGGCCGACTAGCGGGAGAGAGACCCAGTACTTC.

The chain recombines TRBV2 with TRBJ2-1; 10 positions agree with TRBD1. This CDR3 spans 13 amino acids. Germline V gene sequence: CDR1 SNHLY, CDR2 FYNNEI. V was clipped by 4 bases and J by 6 bases; unmatched bases: 0. The CDR3 DNA reads as TGTGCCAGCAGTGGGACAGGGGGCAATGAGCAGTTCTTC. Its translation: CASSGTGGNEQFF.